This TCR beta chain was recovered during a study of blood T cells in healthy people across ages. Ranging in age from roughly 6 to 90, the donors were healthy Caucasian individuals from Russia. In regard to this clonotype: Compared with germline, one end of the junction differs, possibly owing to a read error.

Then a second PCR, running roughly 7 to 11 cycles, was carried out with a sample-barcoded 5' primer and a J-beta primer mix. TCRdb redid the calling of the 5' RACE reads with MiXCR, one entry per CDR3 protein. The sample has over 1,500,000 distinct CDR3 sequences, around 50% seen once. The sequenced sample was blood. The source is a middle-aged woman in good health.

DNA for the CDR3: TGTGCCAGCGGGACTAGTGGGACGGAAGATGCGCAGTATTTT. This codes for CASGTSGTEDAQYF. V gene TRBV12-3 or TRBV12-4 combines with J gene TRBJ2-3; 8 bases are shared with TRBD2. The CDR3 spans 14 residues.